This TCR beta chain was identified in a study of cytomegalovirus exposure and HLA in healthy donors (dated by TCRdb to the late 2010s). For context, the study as a whole: An earlier analysis of approximately 640 of the donors reported 276 Gb of sequence data and around 110 million unique TCR beta sequences from about 179 million T cells. About 280 gigabases of sequencing data and approximately 85 million unique TCR sequences were included in an early release covering roughly 600 HLA-typed donors. Of the approximately 400 genotyped donors, less than 90% were placed in the genetic ancestry cluster associated with self-reported Caucasian donors. The study aimed to test whether signatures of past pathogen exposure could be identified by cataloging public T cell receptors. Using immunosequencing, the study profiled T cell repertoires from 666 subjects and related those repertoires to cytomegalovirus serostatus. In addition to the first cohort of 650 to 750 subjects, a separate validation cohort of over 90 different subjects was used. To predict cytomegalovirus infection status, the study combined high-throughput TCR immunosequencing, statistical association of individual TCRs with disease status, and machine learning. In a later analysis, previously published TCR beta repertoires from 550 to 750 donors were re-analyzed and high-resolution HLA genotyping was added so that TCR occurrence patterns could be studied. The later analysis used no new phenotypic data to find candidate immune exposures, relying instead on TCR beta sequences and their occurrence across donors. An earlier analysis of around 640 of the donors used high-throughput TCR beta sequencing to judge whether each TCR beta V gene segment behaved as functional or pseudogenic. Alongside the repertoire data, information on donor age, sex, ethnicity and CMV serostatus was compiled. A later genetic analysis took genome-wide SNP genotypes for about 55% of the 666 donors and used that subset as a discovery cohort. All discovery cohort repertoires had been generated using a single sequencing platform. HLA typing covered class I and class II loci at four-digit resolution. Typing coverage differed by locus: A, B, C, DRB1 and DQB1 were typed in roughly 620-640 donors, DQA1 in approximately 520, DPA1 in some 600, and DPB1 in 450 to 490. Roughly 5 DR-DQ haplotypes were treated as single units for association and clustering because of strong linkage in the cohort. Among 398 genotyped donors of the cohort, an average of around 250,000 unique TCR beta nucleotide sequences was sequenced per donor, of which approximately 19% were non-productive. What the research found in general, with its limitations: A later analysis found that TCR association rates varied across HLA loci, with DRB1 alleles showing the most associated TCRs and HLA-C alleles the fewest. In a later genetic analysis, a missense DCLRE1C variant was associated with V-gene and J-gene trimming of TCR beta chains, and the association was replicated in an independent cohort. Correlated functional status among segregating V segments might be attributable to linkage disequilibrium, but an unknown experimental factor could not be ruled out. Because HLA typing was missing for some donors at each locus, association tests included only the typed subset. Most TCR sequences were seen in very few donors, while some public TCRs were found in many individuals. Roughly uniform sequencing depth across donors was assumed in presence/absence analyses, although this assumption may not hold. The sequencing pipeline was judged likely to have produced a cluster of highly shared sequence variants as a technical artifact. The earlier analysis of some 560 of the donors excluded about 16 rarely observed V segments, including chromosome 9 orphons, because counts were too low. A further reported finding was that TCR beta sequences accurately predicted the HLA-A and HLA-B alleles for most subjects in the first cohort. Strong co-occurrence of HLA alleles, especially DR and DQ, made assigning TCR associations to individual alleles difficult. Broadly in line with IMGT annotations, most TCR beta V segments showed up in productive rearrangements about 90% or about 30% of the time in an earlier analysis of some 590 of the donors. Specific HLA alleles were associated with about 17,000 TCR beta sequences at a false discovery rate of 0.05 in a later analysis. Compared with the roughly 710-donor mean, donors in an Asian-associated ancestry cluster had fewer N-insertions in productive TCRs, according to a later genetic analysis. Compared with equally common non-associated chains, HLA-associated TCR beta chains in a later analysis were more clonally expanded and had lower generation probabilities. A later analysis reported that several top co-occurrence clusters appeared linked to parvovirus B19, influenza, CMV and Epstein-Barr virus. The classifier was reported to diagnose cytomegalovirus status with high specificity and sensitivity in both the original cohort and the validation cohort. CMV serostatus was the only immune exposure information available for the cohort. According to the authors, the approach could potentially be generalized to other disease states and immunological phenotypes. The cohort was sequenced for TCR beta chains only, and without alpha or paired-chain data the features that could be detected were limited. In vitro tests confirmed that a few of the cytomegalovirus-associated TCR beta chains recognize cytomegalovirus antigens. According to a later analysis, most CMV-associated TCR beta chains appeared to be HLA-restricted, and the HLA associations seemed to be driven largely by CMV exposure. The study gave a list of 150 to 200 TCR beta chains associated with cytomegalovirus. Because the 87-base-pair reads could not distinguish some IMGT-functional V segments, including TRBV6-2 and TRBV6-3, those segments were excluded.

CDR1 and CDR2 were assigned from the germline V gene (reference sequence) as GTSNPN and SVGIG. The trim is 3 bases for V and 0 bases for J, with a gap of 12 bases between the germline ends. Measured from the cysteine to the phenylalanine, the CDR3 is 15 residues long. The only DNA kept is the CDR3, 45 bases in frame from the first base. In total, roughly 670 healthy bone marrow donors made up the cohort. At the time of sampling, every cohort member was nominally healthy, though immune exposures that went unrecorded were likely present. The donor was CMV seronegative and belonged to the group of around 400 seronegative cohort members. Every donor gave a peripheral blood sample, and the peripheral blood mononuclear cells from that sample were used for TCR beta sequencing. The Qiagen DNeasy Blood Extraction Kit was used to extract genomic DNA from the blood cell samples. Libraries were constructed by the immunoSEQ multiplex PCR assay. For the multiplex PCR, a mixture combining 60 forward primers for TCR Vbeta segments and 13 reverse primers for TCR Jbeta segments was used. The CDR3 region of rearranged TCR beta genes was amplified from genomic DNA with a multiplex PCR assay. On the Illumina HiSeq System, the amplified TCR beta libraries were sequenced as 87-base-pair reads. As for how the authors treated the data: In a later analysis, around 80 million unique TCR beta chains were counted across the 650 to 700 repertoires, and some 10 million of these chains were shared by at least two donors. A nearest-neighbor algorithm error-corrected the raw reads and collapsed the reads into unique sequences, merging closely related sequences to remove PCR and sequencing errors. V, D and J gene segments were assigned by aligning CDR3 sequences to IMGT reference sequences. For a sequence to be retained, a match of at least six nucleotides to both a V gene segment and a J gene segment was required. Rearrangements were called productive when the CDR3 lacked stop codons and stayed in frame with V and J; all others were non-productive. Following IMGT convention, CDR3 was defined as the stretch from the second conserved V-encoded cysteine to the conserved J-encoded phenylalanine. The earlier analysis of roughly 590 of the donors excluded sequences that lacked an unambiguous match to a single V gene segment. In an earlier analysis of 587 of the donors, a V segment was called functional when productive rearrangements were above 56.7%, and segregating when the standard deviation between donors exceeded 5%. A statistical classification framework was built for diagnosing cytomegalovirus status from the catalog of TCR beta chain sequences. V and J gene assignment, in a later analysis, came from comparing TCR nucleotide sequences with IMGT/GENE-DB human TR gene sequences. Using the TCRdist pipeline, a later analysis assigned CDR3 sequences along with most-parsimonious VDJ recombination scenarios. In a later analysis, every TCR beta chain was defined by the combination of its CDR3 amino acid sequence and its V-gene family, and reads without a unique V-gene family were dropped. A later analysis removed 592 highly shared, low-generation-probability nucleotide sequences to deal with suspected cross-contamination and a sequencing artifact. For each public chain, a later analysis derived a clonal expansion index from normalized ranks of inferred template counts within each repertoire. In a later analysis, generation probabilities were computed with a VDJ recombination model fitted to out-of-frame rearrangements, and the resulting probabilities were checked against IGoR. Hypergeometric tests were used in a later analysis to score TCR-TCR, TCR-HLA and TCR-CMV co-occurrence, with a repertoire-size bias correction applied to the TCR pairs. False discovery rates were estimated in a later analysis by permuting HLA or CMV assignments 20 times. In a later analysis, co-occurring TCRs were grouped using DBSCAN, with TCRdist sequence similarity added in when clustering inside HLA-allele-positive subsets. For co-occurrence clustering, repertoires with fewer than 30,000 or more than 120,000 public chains were excluded, along with five repertoires with anomalous nucleotide sharing. What TCRdb holds here is the immuneACCESS table cut down to in-frame rearrangements. Part of the clones is not present; checked against another copy, under half of the missing clones reflect an unresolved V gene, and the others are unexplained. V, J and clone size derive from that table, while D and trimming were established from the DNA sequence. The sample profile shows around 63,000 clones; 79% of them were found once. Of the sample, about 2.7% is held by the ten largest clones.

On this clone itself: Its antigen target is currently unknown. Base qualities are missing; no much larger clone stands one base away.

The sequence was collected from a woman younger than 45 in good health and CMV-seronegative. Material for sequencing was PBMCs. This receptor chain uses TRBV30 and TRBJ1-3, and TRBD1 may be the D gene, going by 6 matching bases. The nucleotide sequence reads TGTGCCTGGAGCCCCAAGGACAGCTCTGGAAACACCATATATTTT. Its product reads: CAWSPKDSSGNTIYF.